This T cell receptor (beta chain) was identified in a study of beta chain features in type 1 diabetes. The study, taken as a whole, reports: Shortening that was moderate but significant affected the TCRB CDR3s of Type 1 diabetes patients in all four CD4+ subsets.

As for this clone: The antigen is undetermined.

Cells sorted by CD45RO/CCR7/CD25/CD127/CD95/CD27 comprised CD4+ naive, central memory, regulatory and stem cell-like memory cells. CDR1 and CDR2 (germline): SGHTA, FQGTGA. The CDR3 is made up of 14 amino acids. Trimming removed 2 bases at V and 4 bases at J, with 11 bases between. Expressed TCRB transcripts got sequenced, as all isolated RNA was reverse transcribed. TCRdb's table, derived via immunoSEQ multiplex PCR, lists solely in-frame clones and lacks some. The sample contains 150,000 to 170,000 clones, over 9% of which appear only once. The sample taken for sequencing was central memory CD4+ T cells from blood. The sequence came from a man aged 30 to 39 with type 1 diabetes. The V gene is TRBV7-3, the J gene TRBJ2-5; possible D gene TRBD2, 5 bases. DNA of the CDR3: TGTGCCAGCAGCTTAGGTCCGGGAAGAGAGACCCAGTACTTC. Its translation: CASSLGPGRETQYF.